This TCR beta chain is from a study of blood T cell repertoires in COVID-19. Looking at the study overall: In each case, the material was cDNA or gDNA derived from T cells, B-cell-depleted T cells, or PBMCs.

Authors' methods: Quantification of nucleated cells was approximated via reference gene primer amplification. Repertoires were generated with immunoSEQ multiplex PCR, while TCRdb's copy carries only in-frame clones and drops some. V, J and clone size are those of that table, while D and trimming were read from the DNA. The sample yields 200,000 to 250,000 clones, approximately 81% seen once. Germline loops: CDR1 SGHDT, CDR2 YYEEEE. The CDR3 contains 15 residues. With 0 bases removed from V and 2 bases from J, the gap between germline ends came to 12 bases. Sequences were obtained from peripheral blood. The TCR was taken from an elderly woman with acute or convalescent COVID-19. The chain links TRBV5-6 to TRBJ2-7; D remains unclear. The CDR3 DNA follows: TGTGCCAGCAGCTTGGTGGCCGCAAGAACCTACGAGCAGTACTTC. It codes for CASSLVAARTYEQYF.